The 16 T cell receptor beta chains below come from one sample, sequenced in a study of OX40 agonist ivuxolimab in advanced cancers. The repertoire was sequenced with immunoSEQ multiplex PCR; TCRdb's copy has only in-frame clones and lacks some. Of tens of thousands of clones in the sample, approximately 86% were seen once. The specimen comprised CD4+ or CD8+ T cells sorted from blood, sampled in a trial of the OX40 agonist ivuxolimab. All receptors derive from an adult with an advanced solid tumor such as melanoma, head and neck, liver or kidney cancer.

This clone appeared a single time. The chain links TRBV19 to TRBJ1-4; a possible D gene is TRBD1 (5 bases). This CDR3 is 15 amino acids long. Trimming cost V 4 bases and J 3 bases, with 12 bases left between them. Per the germline V gene, CDR1 is LNHDA and CDR2 is SQIVND (reference sequence). CDR3: CASSTSGIANEKLFF. The CDR3 DNA reads as TGTGCCAGTAGTACCTCAGGGATCGCTAATGAAAAACTGTTTTTT.

The chain uses TRBV5-1 and TRBJ2-7, with D hard to call. The CDR3 spans 13 residues. With 4 bases removed from V and 4 bases from J, the gap between germline ends came to 12 bases. Germline V CDR1 and CDR2: SGHRS, YFSETQ. This chain's CDR3 is CASSPIRSYEQYF. The DNA of the CDR3 is TGCGCCAGCAGCCCCATCCGTAGTTACGAGCAGTACTTC.

CDR3 sequence: CASSPGSSGYTF. DNA for the CDR3: TGTGCCAGCAGCCCCGGGAGCAGTGGCTACACCTTC. The chain recombines TRBV7-9 with TRBJ1-2; D is ambiguous. The CDR3 spans 12 residues. With 5 bases removed from V and 7 bases from J, the gap between germline ends came to 11 bases. The V gene's germline CDR1 is SEHNR and CDR2 FQNEAQ (reference sequence).

The chain is built from TRBV5-1 and TRBJ1-1; D might be TRBD1 (5 bases). With 6 bases removed from V and 0 bases from J, the gap between germline ends came to 15 bases. This CDR3 region has 15 residues. Germline loops: CDR1 SGHRS, CDR2 YFSETQ. CDR3 in amino acids: CASTEGPDMNTEAFF. The CDR3 DNA follows: TGCGCCAGCACGGAGGGGCCGGATATGAACACTGAAGCTTTCTTT.

This chain joins TRBV4-1 and TRBJ2-1, with 13 nucleotides matching TRBD2. This CDR3 has 18 amino acids. Germline values: CDR1 MGHRA, CDR2 YSYEKL. Trimming at V came to 0 bases and at J to 7 bases, leaving 9 bases not matched to a gene. This CDR3 reads CASSQEGVGTSGINEQFF. The CDR3 DNA follows: TGCGCCAGCAGCCAAGAGGGGGTCGGGACTAGCGGGATAAATGAGCAGTTCTTC.

The J gene is TRBJ1-4, the V gene TRBV11-3; perhaps TRBD1 as D (6 bases). Trimming stripped 3 bases from V and 3 bases from J, with 14 bases between. CDR1 is SGHNT, CDR2 YENEEA, per germline. The CDR3 has 16 residues. DNA of the CDR3: TGTGCCAGCAGCTTTATTGGTGCAGGGGCTAATGAAAAACTGTTTTTT. This encodes CASSFIGAGANEKLFF. Based on the CDR3 plus reference TRBV11-3 and TRBJ1-4, the full variable domain is EAGVVQSPRYKIIEKKQPVAFWCNPISGHNTLYWYLQNLGQGPELLIRYENEEAVDDSQLPKDRFSAERLKGVDSTLKIQPAELGDSAVYLCASSFIGAGANEKLFFGSGTQLSVL.

The chain couples TRBV5-1 to TRBJ2-5, with a weak D call TRBD2 (6 bases). The ends were cut back, 4 bases at V and 2 bases at J, with 12 bases in the middle. This CDR3 is built from 14 residues. Germline V gives CDR1 SGHRS, CDR2 YFSETQ. CDR3 sequence (DNA): TGCGCCAGCAGCCGGGACTTGAAACAAGAGACCCAGTACTTC. This gives the protein CASSRDLKQETQYF.

The rearrangement links TRBV28 to TRBJ2-5, with 8 bases that match TRBD1. This CDR3 region has 16 residues. Germline V CDR1 and CDR2: MDHEN, SYDVKM. Unmatched junction bases numbered 14, after V lost 4 bases and J lost 7 bases. The CDR3 nucleotides are TGTGCCAGCAGTTCCTCGGGACAGGTGGCAAATCGGACCCAGTACTTC. Protein: CASSSSGQVANRTQYF.

The chain has TRBV30 and TRBJ2-3, with D possibly TRBD2 on 6 matching bases. The germline gives CDR1 GTSNPN, CDR2 SVGIG (reference sequence). This CDR3 is 17 amino acids long. Trimming cost V 0 bases and J 0 bases, with 16 bases left between them. The CDR3 DNA reads as TGTGCCTGGAGTGTGGAGGGGCCGCGACAGAGCACAGATACGCAGTATTTT. Amino acid sequence: CAWSVEGPRQSTDTQYF.

The V gene is TRBV7-2, the J gene TRBJ2-7, with 8 bases aligning to TRBD2. Trimming took 5 bases from V and 0 from J; bases not matched to a gene: 9. CDR3 length: 16 residues. CDR1 is SGHTA, CDR2 FQGNSA, per germline. In DNA form, the CDR3 reads TGTGCCAGCAGCCGGGCGGGGGGTGGTCCCTCCTACGAGCAGTACTTC. The encoded protein is CASSRAGGGPSYEQYF.

CDR3 loop: CASSDGRQGRGNQPQHF. Here the CDR3 DNA reads TGTGCCAGCAGTGATGGCAGACAGGGACGGGGCAATCAGCCCCAGCATTTT. This chain connects TRBV2 to TRBJ1-5; TRBD1 matches at 7 bases. Germline CDR1 SNHLY, CDR2 FYNNEI. This CDR3 has 17 residues. Unmatched junction bases numbered 10, after V lost 3 bases and J lost 2 bases.

The chain carries TRBV9 and TRBJ2-2; 12 bases agree with TRBD2. The CDR3 is 19 amino acids. Germline loops: CDR1 SGDLS, CDR2 YYNGEE. The ends lost 4 bases at V and 3 bases at J; junction bases unmatched: 13. The CDR3 sequence: CASSPRLAGELVDTGELFF. The CDR3 region has the DNA TGTGCCAGCAGCCCAAGACTAGCGGGGGAGCTTGTGGACACCGGGGAGCTGTTTTTT.

The V and J genes are TRBV18 and TRBJ2-1; 9 nucleotides line up with TRBD2. CDR1 and CDR2 from the germline V gene are KGHSH and LQKENI. The CDR3 length is 14 residues. V was pared by 3 bases and J by 8 bases, with 5 bases of the junction left unmatched. The DNA of the CDR3 is TGTGCCAGCTCACCCGGAATAGCGGGAGATGAGCAGTTCTTC. Amino acid sequence: CASSPGIAGDEQFF.

V is TRBV9 and J is TRBJ2-2, with unresolved D. CDR1 is SGDLS and CDR2 is YYNGEE in the germline V gene. The CDR3 is 14 amino acids. V shed 0 bases and J shed 5 bases, with 8 bases lying between them. The CDR3 region has the DNA TGTGCCAGCAGCGTAGCTGGGGATACCGGGGAGCTGTTTTTT. Translating it yields CASSVAGDTGELFF.

The J gene is TRBJ2-3, the V gene TRBV4-2, with 8 bases identical to TRBD2. V lost 2 bases, J lost 5 bases, and 15 bases stayed unmatched. This CDR3 comprises 18 residues. Germline CDR1 is LGHNA and CDR2 is YNFKEQ. The CDR3 spells CASSQLPLGGGLGDTQYF. CDR3 in DNA: TGTGCCAGCAGCCAACTGCCTCTGGGCGGGGGGCTGGGAGATACGCAGTATTTT.

The chain uses TRBV2 and TRBJ1-6; maybe TRBD1 (5 bases). V lost 4 bases to trimming and J lost 7 bases, with 11 bases between them. There are 14 residues in the CDR3. CDR1 is SNHLY, CDR2 FYNNEI, per germline. Here the CDR3 reads CASSVREENSPLHF. In nucleotides, the CDR3 is TGTGCCAGCAGTGTCAGGGAGGAAAATTCACCCCTCCACTTT.